These 32 T cell receptor beta chains were sequenced from one sample in a study of control samples from healthy donors and cancer patients. The repertoire was sequenced with immunoSEQ multiplex PCR; TCRdb's copy has only in-frame clones and lacks some. The table lists about 120,000 clones, approximately 90% of them singletons, with around 3.4% in the top ten. The sequencing sample was made of blood. Source of these receptors: a middle-aged man in good health.

CDR3 in DNA: TGTGCCAGCAGTGGGCTACCTGAGACCCAGTACTTC. It encodes CASSGLPETQYF. The chain employs TRBV2 and TRBJ2-5; D unresolved. Trimming pared 4 bases from V and 5 bases from J, leaving 8 bases between. CDR1 and CDR2 from the germline V gene are SNHLY and FYNNEI. The CDR3 is 12 amino acids.

The J gene is TRBJ2-2, the V gene TRBV15; D may be TRBD2 (5 bases). Germline lookup yields CDR1 LNHNV and CDR2 YYDKDF (reference sequence). The CDR3 is 15 amino acids. The V and J ends lost 3 bases and 4 bases respectively, with 12 bases between them. The CDR3 DNA is TGTGCCACCAGCAGTGCCTGGGAGATCACCGGGGAGCTGTTTTTT. It specifies CATSSAWEITGELFF.

The V call is TRBV11-1, the J call TRBJ2-7, with D maybe TRBD1 (5 bases). V shed 4 bases and J shed 1 base, with 8 bases lying between them. This CDR3 contains 13 residues. Per the germline V gene, CDR1 is SGHAT and CDR2 is FQDESV (reference sequence). The CDR3 DNA follows: TGTGCCAGCAGCTCAACAGGTTCCTACGAGCAGTACTTC. This codes for CASSSTGSYEQYF.

This clone was seen only once. This chain connects TRBV20-1 to TRBJ1-2, with D perhaps matching TRBD1 (5 bases). CDR1 is DFQATT and CDR2 is SNEGSKA in the germline V gene (reference sequence). Deletions cut 5 bases from V and 9 bases from J, with 13 bases between. The CDR3 is made up of 11 amino acids. Written as DNA, the CDR3 is TGCAGTGCTCGCACGGAGGGGAGCTACACCTTC. Translating it yields CSARTEGSYTF.

J is TRBJ2-6 and V is TRBV19, with 7 bases identical to TRBD1. The CDR3 extends over 15 amino acids. Trimming took 5 bases from V and 2 from J; bases not matched to a gene: 3. The germline gives CDR1 LNHDA, CDR2 SQIVND (reference sequence). The CDR3: CASSLQGAGANVLTF. The CDR3 DNA is TGTGCCAGTAGTCTCCAGGGGGCTGGGGCCAACGTCCTGACTTTC.

This clone was counted once. The CDR3 is CASSLTDRTGNEQFF. CDR3 DNA sequence: TGTGCCAGCAGCTTGACGGATAGGACGGGGAATGAGCAGTTCTTC. This chain uses TRBV7-7 with TRBJ2-1, with D possibly being TRBD2 (5 bases). This CDR3 has 15 residues. Germline V gene data show CDR1 as SSHAT and CDR2 as FNYEAQ (reference sequence). V shed 3 bases and J shed 7 bases, with 16 bases lying between them.

The chain has TRBV30 and TRBJ2-7; weak D call: TRBD1 (6 bases). This CDR3 comprises 15 residues. Between the trimmed V and J ends, which lost 2 bases and 2 bases, there was a span of 16 bases. CDR1 GTSNPN and CDR2 SVGIG come from the germline V gene (reference sequence). The CDR3 coding sequence is TGTGCCTGGAGTTCCGGGACACAGATGACCTACGAGCAGTACTTC. Protein sequence: CAWSSGTQMTYEQYF.

The chain uses TRBV5-8 and TRBJ2-3; D possibly corresponds to TRBD1 (7 bases). Trimming removed 4 bases from V and 2 bases from J, with 14 bases in between. CDR1 SGHTS and CDR2 YDEGEE come from the germline V gene. CDR3 length equals 15 residues. CDR3 sequence reads: CASSKTGTFTDTQYF. CDR3 in DNA: TGTGCCAGCAGCAAGACAGGGACTTTCACAGATACGCAGTATTTT.

The chain recombines TRBV24-1 with TRBJ2-7; 12 bases map to TRBD1. J was trimmed by 5 bases and V by 4 bases; bases with no gene match: 5. The CDR3 runs to 15 residues. Per the germline V gene, CDR1 is KGHDR and CDR2 is SFDVKD. The CDR3 DNA is TGTGCCACCAGTGACCCCGGGACAGGGGGCAACGAGCAGTACTTC. Protein: CATSDPGTGGNEQYF.

The chain employs TRBV7-9 and TRBJ1-2; no definite D call. The CDR3 has 12 residues. The V and J ends lost 1 base and 4 bases respectively, with 4 bases between them. The germline V gene encodes CDR1 SEHNR and CDR2 FQNEAQ (reference sequence). The CDR3 DNA follows: TGTGCCAGCAGCTTAGACGCCTATGGCTACACCTTC. Protein: CASSLDAYGYTF. The variable domain in full, with the rest retrieved from reference TRBV7-9 and TRBJ1-2, is DTGVSQNPRHKITKRGQNVTFRCDPISEHNRLYWYRQTLGQGPEFLTYFQNEAQLEKSRLLSDRFSAERPKGSFSTLEIQRTEQGDSAMYLCASSLDAYGYTFGSGTRLTVV.

In DNA form, the CDR3 reads TGCGCCACCCACCAGCCGGGACAGACCTACAATGAGCAGTTCTTC. It specifies CATHQPGQTYNEQFF. V is TRBV10-1 and J is TRBJ2-1, with 7 nucleotides matching TRBD1. Germline assignment: CDR1 WNHNN and CDR2 SYGVQD (reference sequence). J lost 2 bases, V lost 10 bases, and 11 bases had no gene match. The CDR3 has 15 residues.

The chain recombines TRBV29-1 with TRBJ2-7, with no clear D. Deletions cut 8 bases from V and 3 bases from J, with 17 bases between. The germline V gene encodes CDR1 SQVTM and CDR2 ANQGSEA. The CDR3 runs 13 residues. The CDR3 nucleotides are TGCAGCAACTCTCCTAAAACGTACTACGAGCAGTACTTC. Translated, it gives CSNSPKTYYEQYF.

The rearrangement joins TRBV6-5 to TRBJ1-4; 9 nucleotides align to TRBD1. The V gene's germline CDR1 is MNHEY and CDR2 SVGAGI. This CDR3 has 15 amino acids. After removal of 4 bases from V and 7 bases from J, the junction contained 7 bases not matched to a gene. The CDR3, as DNA: TGTGCCAGCAGTTCCTGGACAGGGGAGCGTGAAAAACTGTTTTTT. Protein: CASSSWTGEREKLFF.

The rearrangement joins TRBV6-2 or TRBV6-3 to TRBJ2-7; 11 bases are shared with TRBD2. The CDR3 consists of 15 residues. CDR1 and CDR2 from the germline V gene are MNHEY and SVGEGT. After removal of 0 bases from V and 2 bases from J, the junction contained 0 bases not matched to a gene. This chain's CDR3 is CASSYSSGGAYEQYF. The CDR3 DNA is TGTGCCAGCAGTTACTCTAGCGGGGGGGCCTACGAGCAGTACTTC.

In DNA, the CDR3 is TGTGCCACCGGTGGTGAAGTTTTGGGGGGGGTCTACGAGCAGTACTTC. It codes for CATGGEVLGGVYEQYF. The rearrangement uses TRBV24-1 and TRBJ2-7, with 7 bases lining up with TRBD2. V lost 9 bases and J lost 3; bases outside the gene matches: 16. This CDR3 is built from 16 residues. Per germline, CDR1 KGHDR and CDR2 SFDVKD.

V usage is TRBV5-1 and J usage is TRBJ2-7; 12 positions agree with TRBD2. V gave up 1 base and J gave up 3 bases; unmatched junction bases: 2. The CDR3 is 15 residues long. Looked up from germline, CDR1 is SGHRS and CDR2 is YFSETQ. The CDR3 is CASSLTSGGLYEQYF. Written as DNA, the CDR3 is TGCGCCAGCAGCTTGACTAGCGGGGGGCTCTACGAGCAGTACTTC.

The rearrangement joins TRBV9 to TRBJ2-1; 7 bases line up with TRBD2. With 2 bases clipped from V and 10 bases from J, the junction kept 9 bases outside the gene matches. The germline V gene encodes CDR1 SGDLS and CDR2 YYNGEE. This CDR3 is 14 amino acids long. CDR3 loop: CASSVGTTLGEQFF. CDR3 in DNA: TGTGCCAGCAGCGTTGGGACTACCCTCGGGGAGCAGTTCTTC.

The V call is TRBV11-2, the J call TRBJ1-3; D unclear. CDR1 and CDR2 from the germline V gene are SGHAT and FQNNGV. The CDR3 is 14 amino acids. Trimming left V 3 bases short and J 0 bases short, with 6 bases between. The CDR3 DNA is TGTGCCAGCAGCTTCAAGATCTCTGGAAACACCATATATTTT. This gives the protein CASSFKISGNTIYF.

This clone was counted once. The chain carries TRBV29-1 and TRBJ2-7; either TRBD1 or TRBD2 may supply D (6 bases each). CDR3 size: 14 residues. CDR1 SQVTM and CDR2 ANQGSEA come from the germline V gene. Deletions cut 3 bases from V and 5 bases from J, with 17 bases between. The CDR3 loop is CSVDSIGGNNEQYF. Written as DNA, the CDR3 is TGCAGCGTTGATAGCATCGGGGGCAACAACGAGCAGTACTTC.

Here the CDR3 reads CASSEGVNTGELFF. Written as DNA, the CDR3 is TGTGCCAGCAGTGAAGGGGTTAACACCGGGGAGCTGTTTTTT. The genes are TRBV6-1 and TRBJ2-2, with no clear D. CDR3 length: 14 residues. The V end lost 1 base, the J end lost 2 bases, and 5 bases lay between the germline ends. Germline V CDR1 and CDR2: MNHNS, SASEGT.

This clone appeared a few times. This chain connects TRBV4-2 to TRBJ2-2, with D perhaps TRBD1 (5 bases). V lost 1 base, J lost 0 bases, and 12 bases lay in between. The length of the CDR3 is 17 residues. The germline V gene has CDR1 LGHNA and CDR2 YNFKEQ. The DNA of the CDR3 is TGTGCCAGCAGCCAAGTTGGGGCTGAAACGAACACCGGGGAGCTGTTTTTT. Its protein is CASSQVGAETNTGELFF.

This CDR3 is CASRPKITDTQYF. The CDR3 coding sequence is TGTGCCAGCAGGCCTAAGATCACAGATACGCAGTATTTT. The chain couples TRBV3-1 (or the pseudogene TRBV3-2) to TRBJ2-3; no clear D gene. Germline CDR1 and CDR2: LGHDT and YNNKEL (reference sequence). This CDR3 region has 13 residues. The V end was cut by 6 bases, the J end by 2 bases, with 9 bases between.

This clone came up once. The chain employs TRBV5-1 and TRBJ2-3; D is possibly TRBD2 (6 bases). CDR3 size: 14 residues. Germline V gives CDR1 SGHRS, CDR2 YFSETQ. V shed 4 bases and J shed 3 bases, with 12 bases lying between them. CDR3 in amino acids: CASSNSGVTDTQYF. The CDR3 nucleotides read TGCGCCAGCAGCAACTCGGGGGTAACAGATACGCAGTATTTT.

A note on this clone: Other DNA sequences in the same sample also yield this CDR3. The genes are TRBV9 and TRBJ1-6; D remains ambiguous. The CDR3 is 13 amino acids. V was cut by 3 bases and J by 7 bases, with 8 bases left in between. Germline V lookup: CDR1 SGDLS, CDR2 YYNGEE. The CDR3 nucleotides read TGTGCCAGCAGCGCGACGGGGAATTCACCCCTCCACTTT. As protein: CASSATGNSPLHF.

This chain connects TRBV19 to TRBJ1-3, with D uncertain. This CDR3 has 13 residues. Trimming left V 5 bases short and J 4 bases short, with 9 bases between. Germline-derived CDR1 and CDR2 are LNHDA and SQIVND (reference sequence). CDR3 sequence (DNA): TGTGCCAGTAGTCCCGTTGGGGGAAACACCATATATTTT. This codes for CASSPVGGNTIYF. Filled out from reference TRBV19 and TRBJ1-3, the complete variable domain reads DGGITQSPKYLFRKEGQNVTLSCEQNLNHDAMYWYRQDPGQGLRLIYYSQIVNDFQKGDIAEGYSVSREKKESFPLTVTSAQKNPTAFYLCASSPVGGNTIYFGEGSWLTVV.

In its sample, this clone was seen once. J is TRBJ2-1 and V is TRBV5-8; D remains unclear. Germline CDR1 and CDR2: SGHTS and YDEGEE. CDR3 length equals 14 residues. V was cut by 1 base and J by 3 bases, with 8 bases left in between. The CDR3 DNA sequence: TGTGCCAGCAGCTTGAACAGAAACTACAATGAGCAGTTCTTC. Translated, it gives CASSLNRNYNEQFF.

The V call is TRBV10-1, the J call TRBJ2-3; D is unresolved. This CDR3 has 10 amino acids. The germline V gene has CDR1 WNHNN and CDR2 SYGVQD (reference sequence). Trimming took off 4 bases at V and 8 bases at J, with 4 bases between the two ends. The CDR3, as DNA: TGCGCCAGCAGTGGGGTTACGCAGTATTTT. It translates to CASSGVTQYF.

This clone was picked up one time. The chain uses TRBV5-1 and TRBJ1-1; perhaps TRBD1 as D (6 bases). CDR1 is SGHRS, CDR2 YFSETQ, per germline. Trimming removed 1 base from V and 9 bases from J, with 7 bases in between. The CDR3 is made up of 11 amino acids. Here the CDR3 reads CASSLTGQAFF. In nucleotides, the CDR3 is TGCGCCAGCAGCTTGACAGGGCAAGCTTTCTTT.

The V and J genes are TRBV29-1 and TRBJ2-1, with a weak D call TRBD1 (5 bases). Germline V lookup: CDR1 SQVTM, CDR2 ANQGSEA. Trimming shortened V by 3 bases and J by 0 bases, and 9 bases separated the two germline ends. The CDR3 has 14 amino acids. CDR3 region: CSVDRRGSYNEQFF. Here the CDR3 DNA reads TGCAGCGTTGATCGTAGGGGCTCCTACAATGAGCAGTTCTTC.

The V gene is TRBV27, the J gene TRBJ2-1; 7 bases are shared with TRBD2. From germline, CDR1 is MNHEY and CDR2 SMNVEV (reference sequence). The CDR3 spans 14 residues. Losses at the gene ends were 4 bases for V and 7 bases for J; bases not matched to a gene: 7. CDR3 in amino acids: CASSSLGRENEQFF. DNA for the CDR3: TGTGCCAGCAGTTCCCTGGGGAGGGAGAATGAGCAGTTCTTC.

The chain carries TRBV3-1 (or the pseudogene TRBV3-2) and TRBJ2-1; tentatively, D is TRBD1 or TRBD2 (5 bases each). This CDR3 region has 16 residues. Trimming removed 1 base from V and 2 bases from J, with 12 bases in between. Germline CDR1 is LGHDT and CDR2 is YNNKEL (reference sequence). The CDR3 sequence is CASSQGGSHPYNEQFF. The CDR3 region has the DNA TGTGCCAGCAGCCAAGGGGGGTCTCACCCCTACAATGAGCAGTTCTTC.

V is TRBV7-2 and J is TRBJ2-3, with D perhaps TRBD1 or TRBD2 (5 bases each). Germline V gene lookup returns CDR1 SGHTA and CDR2 FQGNSA. CDR3 size: 15 residues. Trimming took off 0 bases at V and 1 base at J, with 8 bases between the two ends. The CDR3 sequence: CASSLAGRGTDTQYF. DNA for the CDR3: TGTGCCAGCAGCTTAGCGGGGCGGGGCACAGATACGCAGTATTTT.